This TCR beta chain was recorded in a study of T cell responses to AZD1222 COVID-19 vaccine. Study-wide findings and caveats: Most donors were white British and more were female, and clonal diversity was possibly underestimated. The number of AZD1222 recipients seropositive at baseline was only five or six.

V was clipped by 2 bases and J by 0 bases; unmatched bases: 7. This CDR3 region has 16 residues. Germline V gives CDR1 MNHNY, CDR2 SVGAGI (reference sequence). Data came from immunoSEQ multiplex PCR; TCRdb stores just in-frame clones and leaves some out. The table has about 150,000 clones, about nine tenths seen once. With regard to this clone: Its antigen remains unidentified.

The input for sequencing was peripheral blood, taken 28 days after the second AZD1222 dose. The chain recombines TRBV6-6 with TRBJ2-7, with 7 bases lining up with TRBD2. The source of this sequence is an adult who received the AZD1222 COVID-19 vaccine. The DNA for the CDR3 is TGTGCCAGCAGTTACCGGCGGGCTAGCGGCTCCTACGAGCAGTACTTC. Translated: CASSYRRASGSYEQYF.